The text below deals with one T cell receptor beta chain. As handled by the study authors: Estimates of nucleated cell counts were drawn from the amplification of reference gene primers. Sequencing was performed with immunoSEQ multiplex PCR; in TCRdb, only in-frame clones are kept and a portion is missing. V and J calls and clone size are given by that table; D and trimming were obtained from the DNA. The table lists approximately 460,000 clones, approximately 92% of them singletons, with around 0.95% in the top ten. The data stem from a study of blood T cell repertoires in COVID-19. Study background: Some COVID-19 samples were acute and others convalescent; all came from the United States, Italy and Spain.

Seattle patients were enrolled during active infection and followed longitudinally. CDR1 is SGHNT and CDR2 is YYREEE in the germline V gene (reference sequence). The CDR3 consists of 15 residues. Trimming cost V 3 bases and J 7 bases, with 17 bases left between them. The sequencing input was peripheral blood. The gene calls are TRBV5-4 and TRBJ2-4, with D possibly being TRBD1 (5 bases). This receptor was obtained from a young man with COVID-19, enrolled during active disease. This CDR3 is CASSSQRGLKNIQYF. The CDR3 nucleotides are TGTGCCAGCAGCTCACAAAGGGGTTTGAAGAACATTCAGTACTTC. The full variable domain, completed using reference TRBV5-4 and TRBJ2-4, is ETGVTQSPTHLIKTRGQQVTLRCSSQSGHNTVSWYQQALGQGPQFIFQYYREEENGRGNFPPRFSGLQFPNYSSELNVNALELDDSALYLCASSSQRGLKNIQYFGAGTRLSVL.